The clone carrying this TCR beta chain was detected a few times. The antigen remains undetermined. Germline V gene sequence: CDR1 ENHRY, CDR2 SYGVKD. The CDR3 consists of 13 residues. J lost 5 bases, V lost 10 bases, and 9 bases had no gene match. This entry comes from a study of CD8 T cells in ankylosing spondylitis. Broader study findings: Clones linked to disease, bearing a CD8+ phenotype, were relatively rare in peripheral blood. Earlier authors reported some of these motif variants in reactive arthritis synovial fluid and blood. Matched ankylosing spondylitis synovial fluid reportedly showed significant enrichment of disease-linked clones. Seemingly characteristic of ankylosing spondylitis blood was a TCR beta motif consisting of about 8 highly homologous variants.

Each TCR beta library was made by quantitative 5'-RACE that incorporated molecular barcodes. TCRdb reprocessed the 5' RACE reads via MiXCR and lists one record per CDR3 protein. The table lists approximately 400,000 distinct CDR3 sequences, roughly 17% of them singletons. This receptor was obtained from a male donor with ankylosing spondylitis. This chain connects TRBV10-3 to TRBJ2-5; 8 nucleotides align to TRBD1. Sequencing was carried out using blood, either unsorted or a sorted T cell fraction (not recorded which). The CDR3 sequence: CATGQGLHETQYF. The CDR3 DNA sequence: TGTGCCACCGGACAGGGTCTACACGAGACCCAGTACTTC.